The sequence of this T cell receptor (beta chain) was determined in a study of breast tumors, draining lymph nodes, adjacent tissues. Study-level points and caveats: Tumor repertoires ranked between lymph nodes and nontumor tissue in diversity, with V and J gene preferences.

Samples came from axillary lymph nodes draining the breast cancer. This clonotype appeared many times. Antigen: not known. Via MiXCR, TCRdb re-called the multiplex PCR reads, giving one row per CDR3 protein. This table holds approximately 300,000 distinct CDR3 sequences, 30% found once. Per the germline V gene, CDR1 is MGHDK and CDR2 is SYGVNS. The CDR3 spans 13 residues. With 8 bases removed from V and 5 bases from J, the gap between germline ends came to 13 bases. The chain couples TRBV25-1 to TRBJ2-1; weak D call: TRBD1 (5 bases). This clonotype originated in a female donor with breast cancer. Some clones in this sample may be carry-over from other donors' samples. The sequencing input was axillary lymph node tissue. CDR3 sequence reads: CASSKGQHNEQFF. The CDR3 region has the DNA TGTGCCAGCTCTAAGGGGCAGCACAATGAGCAGTTCTTC.